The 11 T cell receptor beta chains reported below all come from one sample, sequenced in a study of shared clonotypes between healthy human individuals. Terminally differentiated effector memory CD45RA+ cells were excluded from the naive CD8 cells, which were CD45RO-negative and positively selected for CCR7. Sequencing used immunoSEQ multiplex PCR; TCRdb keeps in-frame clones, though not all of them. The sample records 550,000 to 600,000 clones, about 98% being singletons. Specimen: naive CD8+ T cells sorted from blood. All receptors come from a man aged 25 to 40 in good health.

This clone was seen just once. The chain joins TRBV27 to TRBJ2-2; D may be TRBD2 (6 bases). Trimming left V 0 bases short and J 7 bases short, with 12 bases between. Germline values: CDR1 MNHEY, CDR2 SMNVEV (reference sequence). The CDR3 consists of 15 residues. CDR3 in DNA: TGTGCCAGCAGTTTATCTCGAGAGGGAGGCGGGGAGCTGTTTTTT. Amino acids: CASSLSREGGGELFF.

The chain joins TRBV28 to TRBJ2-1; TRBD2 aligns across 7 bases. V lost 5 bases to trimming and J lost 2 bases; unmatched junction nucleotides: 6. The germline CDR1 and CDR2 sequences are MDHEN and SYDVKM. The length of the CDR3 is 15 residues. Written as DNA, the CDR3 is TGTGCCAGCAGTAGAGGACTAGGCCCCTACAATGAGCAGTTCTTC. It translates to CASSRGLGPYNEQFF.

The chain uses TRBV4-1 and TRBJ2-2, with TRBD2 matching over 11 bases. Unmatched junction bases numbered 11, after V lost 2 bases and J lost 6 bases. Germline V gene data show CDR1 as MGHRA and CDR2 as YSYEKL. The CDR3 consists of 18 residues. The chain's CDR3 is CASSQSGTSGSLSGELFF. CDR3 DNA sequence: TGCGCCAGCAGCCAATCAGGCACTAGCGGGAGTCTCTCCGGGGAGCTGTTTTTT.

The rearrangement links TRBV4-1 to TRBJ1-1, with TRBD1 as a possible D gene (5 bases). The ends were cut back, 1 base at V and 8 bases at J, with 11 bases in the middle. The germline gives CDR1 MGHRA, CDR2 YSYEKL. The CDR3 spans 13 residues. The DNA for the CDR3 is TGCGCCAGCAGCCAAGTGGCCGGGGGAGAAGCTTTCTTT. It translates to CASSQVAGGEAFF.

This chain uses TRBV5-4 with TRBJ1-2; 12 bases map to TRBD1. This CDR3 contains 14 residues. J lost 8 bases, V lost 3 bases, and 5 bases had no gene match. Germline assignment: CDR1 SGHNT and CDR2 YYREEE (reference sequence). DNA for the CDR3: TGTGCCAGCAGCTCGGGACAGGGGGCGCCGGGCTACACCTTC. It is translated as CASSSGQGAPGYTF.

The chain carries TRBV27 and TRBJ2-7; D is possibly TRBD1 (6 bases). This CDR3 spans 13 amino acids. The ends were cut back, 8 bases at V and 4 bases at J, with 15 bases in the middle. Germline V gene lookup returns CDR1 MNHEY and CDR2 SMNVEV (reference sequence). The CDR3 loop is CASQGRVSYEQYF. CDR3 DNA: TGTGCCAGCCAGGGGAGAGTCAGTTACGAGCAGTACTTC.

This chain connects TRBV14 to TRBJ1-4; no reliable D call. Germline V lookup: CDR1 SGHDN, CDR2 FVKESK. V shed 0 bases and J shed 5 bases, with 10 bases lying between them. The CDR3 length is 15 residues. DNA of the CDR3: TGTGCCAGCAGCCAAGATCAGGCTGGAAATGAAAAACTGTTTTTT. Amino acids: CASSQDQAGNEKLFF. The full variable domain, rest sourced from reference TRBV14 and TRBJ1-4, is EAGVTQFPSHSVIEKGQTVTLRCDPISGHDNLYWYRRVMGKEIKFLLHFVKESKQDESGMPNNRFLAERTGGTYSTLKVQPAELEDSGVYFCASSQDQAGNEKLFFGSGTQLSVL.

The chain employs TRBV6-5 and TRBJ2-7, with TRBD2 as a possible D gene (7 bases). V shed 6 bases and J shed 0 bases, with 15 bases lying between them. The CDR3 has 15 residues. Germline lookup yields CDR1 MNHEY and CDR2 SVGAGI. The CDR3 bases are TGTGCCAGCAGAAAAGGGGGGGCTTACTCCTACGAGCAGTACTTC. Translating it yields CASRKGGAYSYEQYF.

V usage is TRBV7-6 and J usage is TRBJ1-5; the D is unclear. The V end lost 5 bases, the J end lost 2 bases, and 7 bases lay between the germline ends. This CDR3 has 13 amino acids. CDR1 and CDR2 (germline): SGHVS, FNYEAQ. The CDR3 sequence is CASSPGGNQPQHF. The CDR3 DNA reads TGTGCCAGCAGCCCAGGAGGCAATCAGCCCCAGCATTTT.

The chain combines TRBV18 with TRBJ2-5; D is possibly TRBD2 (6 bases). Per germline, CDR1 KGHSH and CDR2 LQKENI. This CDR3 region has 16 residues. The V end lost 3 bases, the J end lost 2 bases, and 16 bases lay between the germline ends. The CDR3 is CASSPSRRGEQETQYF. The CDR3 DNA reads TGTGCCAGCTCACCGAGCCGGAGGGGTGAACAAGAGACCCAGTACTTC. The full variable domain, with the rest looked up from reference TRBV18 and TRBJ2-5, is NAGVMQNPRHLVRRRGQEARLRCSPMKGHSHVYWYRQLPEEGLKFMVYLQKENIIDESGMPKERFSAEFPKEGPSILRIQQVVRGDSAAYFCASSPSRRGEQETQYFGPGTRLLVL.

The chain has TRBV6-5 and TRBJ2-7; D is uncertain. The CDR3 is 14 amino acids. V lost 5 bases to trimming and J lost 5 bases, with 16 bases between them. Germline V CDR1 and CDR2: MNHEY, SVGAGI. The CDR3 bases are TGTGCCAGCAGTCAGATTGACCCCGGAGACGAGCAGTACTTC. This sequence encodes CASSQIDPGDEQYF.